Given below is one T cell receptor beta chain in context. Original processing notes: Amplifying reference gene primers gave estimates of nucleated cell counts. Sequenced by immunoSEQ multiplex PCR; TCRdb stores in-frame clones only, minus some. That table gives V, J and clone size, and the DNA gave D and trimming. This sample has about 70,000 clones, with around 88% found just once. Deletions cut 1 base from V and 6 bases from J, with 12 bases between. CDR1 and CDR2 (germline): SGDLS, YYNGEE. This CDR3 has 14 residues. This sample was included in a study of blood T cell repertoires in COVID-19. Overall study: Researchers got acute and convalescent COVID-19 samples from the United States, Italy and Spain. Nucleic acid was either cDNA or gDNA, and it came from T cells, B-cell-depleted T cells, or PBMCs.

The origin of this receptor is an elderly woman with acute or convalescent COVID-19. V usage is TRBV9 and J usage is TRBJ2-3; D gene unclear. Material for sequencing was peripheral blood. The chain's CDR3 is CASSVNRASDTQYF. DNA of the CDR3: TGTGCCAGCAGCGTAAATCGAGCTTCGGATACGCAGTATTTT.